This TCR beta chain was identified in a study of T cells in Graves' hyperthyroidism and ophthalmopathy. With regard to this clonotype: Its specificity is not known.

Broader study findings: Ophthalmopathy was predicted by the model a median of roughly 6 months ahead of onset.

CDR1 is MDHEN, CDR2 SYDVKM, per germline. This CDR3 is built from 14 residues. Deletions cut 1 base from V and 5 bases from J, with 6 bases between. The CDR3 regions of TCR beta were amplified from RNA transcripts. HTBI primers were the set used in a first-round RT-PCR of the TCR CDR3. TCRdb called the multiplex PCR reads again in MiXCR, with one record for every CDR3 protein. The data show 500,000 to 600,000 distinct CDR3 sequences, roughly 50% seen once. Hyperthyroidism had been newly diagnosed in patients aged 18 to 65, and its duration was under 2 months. This TCR came from a woman between 18 and 29 years old with Graves' hyperthyroidism. V usage is TRBV28 and J usage is TRBJ1-6; D might be TRBD1 (5 bases). The sample taken for sequencing was peripheral blood or thyroid tissue (not recorded which). The CDR3 region is CASSLLGDNSPLHF. DNA of the CDR3: TGTGCCAGCAGTTTATTAGGGGATAATTCACCCCTCCACTTT.